These 20 T cell receptor beta chains were all obtained from the same sample, sequenced in a study of T cells in Graves' hyperthyroidism and ophthalmopathy. Amplification of TCR beta CDR3 regions was performed using RNA transcripts as template. TCR CDR3 underwent first-round RT-PCR with the HTBI primer set. TCRdb independently ran MiXCR on the multiplex PCR reads; one entry per CDR3 protein. The sample has about 600,000 distinct CDR3 sequences, roughly a sixth seen once. The specimen sequenced was blood. The origin of the receptors is a middle-aged woman with Graves' ophthalmopathy.

This clonotype was seen only a few times. The rearrangement links TRBV10-3 to TRBJ2-7; 8 nucleotides line up with TRBD1. The trim removed 7 bases at V and 1 base at J, leaving 6 bases unmatched. This CDR3 is built from 14 residues. CDR1 is ENHRY and CDR2 is SYGVKD in the germline V gene. CDR3 loop: CAITSGQESYEQYF. The CDR3 region has the DNA TGTGCCATCACCTCGGGACAGGAGTCCTACGAGCAGTACTTC.

This clonotype showed up just a few times. The CDR3: CASRKLGRHTGELFF. In DNA form, the CDR3 reads TGTGCCAGCAGAAAGCTGGGCAGGCACACCGGGGAGCTGTTTTTT. The chain uses TRBV27 and TRBJ2-2; D is uncertain. Trimming left V 6 bases short and J 3 bases short, with 14 bases between. The CDR3 sequence is 15 residues long. CDR1 is MNHEY and CDR2 is SMNVEV in the germline V gene (reference sequence).

This clonotype was seen only a few times. The rearrangement links TRBV27 to TRBJ2-3; D not certain. CDR1 MNHEY and CDR2 SMNVEV come from the germline V gene (reference sequence). This CDR3 comprises 15 residues. Trimming took off 3 bases at V and 2 bases at J, with 12 bases between the two ends. CDR3 nucleotides: TGTGCCAGCAGTTTCATTTCGCCCTACACAGATACGCAGTATTTT. This codes for CASSFISPYTDTQYF.

The CDR3 loop reads CASSPTGKNTGELFF. Written as DNA, the CDR3 is TGTGCCAGCAGTCCTACAGGGAAGAACACCGGGGAGCTGTTTTTT. J is TRBJ2-2 and V is TRBV6-2 or TRBV6-3; the D gene is possibly TRBD1 (6 bases). Per the germline V gene, CDR1 is MNHEY and CDR2 is SVGEGT. Trimming took 5 bases from V and 1 from J, leaving 11 bases between them. The CDR3 length is 15 residues.

This clonotype was observed at least ten times. The chain uses TRBV6-1 and TRBJ2-1, with a tentative D call TRBD2 (5 bases). The CDR3 runs 15 residues. From germline, CDR1 is MNHNS and CDR2 SASEGT. V dropped 0 bases and J dropped 4 bases, with 10 bases sitting between them. Written as DNA, the CDR3 is TGTGCCAGCAGTGAAGCGGGAGAGCCTTACAATGAGCAGTTCTTC. It yields the protein CASSEAGEPYNEQFF.

In this sample, this clonotype turned up many times. The chain has TRBV28 and TRBJ1-1; no clear D gene. V was clipped by 1 base and J by 7 bases, with 13 bases between them. CDR3 length: 14 amino acids. Germline V lookup: CDR1 MDHEN, CDR2 SYDVKM. The CDR3 sequence: CASSLYSMSLEAFF. DNA of the CDR3: TGTGCCAGCAGTTTATATTCTATGAGCCTTGAAGCTTTCTTT.

There are many counts of this clonotype. The chain couples TRBV27 to TRBJ1-3, with D uncertain. This CDR3 is 16 amino acids long. CDR1 is MNHEY, CDR2 SMNVEV, per germline (reference sequence). The germline V and J ends were trimmed by 6 bases and 0 bases, with 15 bases remaining between them. The CDR3 region is CASSPPETVSGNTIYF. DNA for the CDR3: TGTGCCAGCAGCCCGCCGGAAACGGTCTCTGGAAACACCATATATTTT.

In its sample, this clonotype was seen a few times. The CDR3, as DNA: TGTGCCAGCAGCTTGACTAGTTTGGGGGAGCTGTTTTTT. Translated, it gives CASSLTSLGELFF. The rearrangement joins TRBV7-3 to TRBJ2-2; D is possibly TRBD2 (6 bases). The CDR3 has 13 residues. Per the germline V gene, CDR1 is SGHTA and CDR2 is FQGTGA. V was pared by 3 bases and J by 8 bases, with 10 bases between.

Concerning this clonotype itself: The junction departs from the called germline gene at one end, perhaps through a read error. The CDR3 here is CASGEAGLVGKGYTF. CDR3 DNA sequence: TGTGCCAGCGGTGAAGCAGGTCTAGTTGGGAAGGGCTACACCTTC. The chain uses TRBV6-1 and TRBJ1-2; D is uncertain. This CDR3 has 15 amino acids. From germline, CDR1 is MNHNS and CDR2 SASEGT.

This clonotype was seen only a few times. V usage is TRBV3-1 and J usage is TRBJ1-3; D perhaps matches TRBD1 (5 bases). Germline CDR1 is LGHDT and CDR2 is YNNKEL (reference sequence). This CDR3 comprises 15 residues. Trimming pared 0 bases from V and 9 bases from J, leaving 15 bases between. The CDR3 bases are TGTGCCAGCAGCCAAGAGGGCCAGGGAATGGGCACCATATATTTT. This encodes CASSQEGQGMGTIYF.

This clonotype was counted at least ten times. The chain has TRBV11-2 and TRBJ2-5, with D perhaps being TRBD1 or TRBD2 (6 bases each). V was cut by 1 base and J by 2 bases, with 14 bases left in between. The length of the CDR3 is 16 residues. Germline V lookup: CDR1 SGHAT, CDR2 FQNNGV. DNA of the CDR3: TGTGCCAGCAGCTTAGGTTGGGGGGCCGGACAAGAGACCCAGTACTTC. Translating gives CASSLGWGAGQETQYF.

This clonotype was counted a few times. This chain uses TRBV5-5 with TRBJ1-1; 8 bases line up with TRBD1. There are 16 residues in the CDR3. The germline CDR1 and CDR2 sequences are SGHKS and YYEKEE (reference sequence). Germline trimming cut 2 bases from V and 4 bases from J; bases unmatched to any gene: 10. The CDR3 nucleotides read TGTGCCAGCAGCTTTTTAGCGCGACAGGGGAGCACTGAAGCTTTCTTT. This gives the protein CASSFLARQGSTEAFF.

The chain couples TRBV5-1 to TRBJ1-1; 9 bases fit TRBD1. The V gene's germline CDR1 is SGHRS and CDR2 YFSETQ. There are 16 residues in the CDR3. The V gene end was trimmed by 5 bases and the J gene end by 2 bases; junction bases not matched to a gene: 10. The CDR3 protein is CASRSGQGSLNTEAFF. For the CDR3, the DNA is TGCGCCAGCAGATCAGGACAGGGGTCACTAAACACTGAAGCTTTCTTT.

This clonotype was picked up many times. The chain couples TRBV5-1 to TRBJ1-6; TRBD1 aligns across 8 bases. Germline V CDR1 and CDR2: SGHRS, YFSETQ. The CDR3 is made up of 15 amino acids. J was trimmed by 10 bases and V by 4 bases; bases with no gene match: 10. Here the CDR3 reads CASSRGQVGDSPLHF. CDR3 DNA: TGCGCCAGCAGCAGGGGACAGGTTGGAGACTCACCCCTCCACTTT. Complete variable domain (other parts from reference TRBV5-1 and TRBJ1-6): KAGVTQTPRYLIKTRGQQVTLSCSPISGHRSVSWYQQTPGQGLQFLFEYFSETQRNKGNFPGRFSGRQFSNSRSEMNVSTLELGDSALYLCASSRGQVGDSPLHFGNGTRLTVT.

The sample holds many counts of this clonotype. The CDR3 DNA reads as TGTGCCACCAGCAGAGACCGGGACGAGCAGTACTTC. It specifies CATSRDRDEQYF. The rearrangement uses TRBV15 and TRBJ2-7; the D is unclear. The germline gives CDR1 LNHNV, CDR2 YYDKDF (reference sequence). This CDR3 has 12 amino acids. With 0 bases removed from V and 5 bases from J, the gap between germline ends came to 5 bases.

This clonotype was observed many times. This chain uses TRBV28 with TRBJ2-3; D remains ambiguous. The V gene's germline CDR1 is MDHEN and CDR2 SYDVKM. The CDR3 has 15 residues. V lost 6 bases, J lost 3 bases, and 16 bases lay in between. The CDR3 region has the DNA TGTGCCAGCAGCAACGTTGGGGTGGGAACAGATACGCAGTATTTT. This sequence encodes CASSNVGVGTDTQYF. The full variable domain, in which reference TRBV28 and TRBJ2-3 provide the parts outside the CDR3, is DVKVTQSSRYLVKRTGEKVFLECVQDMDHENMFWYRQDPGLGLRLIYFSYDVKMKEKGDIPEGYSVSREKKERFSLILESASTNQTSMYLCASSNVGVGTDTQYFGPGTRLTVL.

Many counts were recorded for this clonotype. The chain recombines TRBV12-3 or TRBV12-4 with TRBJ2-7, with 10 bases lining up with TRBD1. After removal of 6 bases from V and 6 bases from J, the junction contained 8 bases not matched to a gene. The CDR3 covers 14 residues. CDR3 in DNA: TGTGCCAGCAGCCGACAGGGGGCAGGTCGCGAGCAGTACTTC. Its translation: CASSRQGAGREQYF.

This clonotype was observed at least ten times. The rearrangement links TRBV3-1 to TRBJ2-5; perhaps TRBD1 as D (6 bases). The V gene's germline CDR1 is LGHDT and CDR2 YNNKEL (reference sequence). This CDR3 has 14 amino acids. V shed 4 bases and J shed 7 bases, with 16 bases lying between them. For the CDR3, the DNA is TGTGCCAGCAGCCCCCACGCAGGGGATGGGACCCAGTACTTC. It is translated as CASSPHAGDGTQYF.

This clonotype was observed a handful of times. This chain connects TRBV2 to TRBJ2-5; 7 bases map to TRBD2. CDR3 length equals 15 residues. The germline gives CDR1 SNHLY, CDR2 FYNNEI. J was trimmed by 2 bases and V by 7 bases; bases with no gene match: 10. The CDR3 nucleotides read TGTGCCAGCAATTTACTAGCGCCTCCTCAAGAGACCCAGTACTTC. Amino acid sequence: CASNLLAPPQETQYF.

This clonotype has at least ten counts. The V gene is TRBV6-1, the J gene TRBJ1-1; D is perhaps TRBD1 (5 bases). CDR3 size: 14 residues. The V and J ends lost 7 bases and 3 bases respectively, with 15 bases between them. Germline loops: CDR1 MNHNS, CDR2 SASEGT. CDR3 DNA sequence: TGTGCCAGCACCGCGGGGGTACGGGACACTGAAGCTTTCTTT. Translating gives CASTAGVRDTEAFF.